A selection of T cell receptor beta chains follows, all from one sample in a study of blood T cells in healthy people across ages. TCRdb reanalysed the 5' RACE reads using MiXCR and keeps one entry per CDR3 protein. The sample contains under 950,000 distinct CDR3 sequences, 22% of which appear only once. Sequencing was done on a sample of blood. The receptors stem from a man between 65 and 85 years old in good health. Both conserved end residues are part of each CDR3. A D gene is named only where the DNA matches it firmly. A clone size is listed for some rows: how often the clone was seen (once, few, many), or a class if it is expanded.

TRBJ2-3 | few | TRBD2 | TRBV27 | CASSFGGGAPDTQYF | TGTGCCAGCAGTTTCGGCGGGGGGGCCCCAGATACGCAGTATTTT
TRBJ2-5 | few | NA | TRBV5-4 | CASSFGGRVRETQYF | TGTGCCAGCAGCTTTGGAGGCAGGGTACGAGAGACCCAGTACTTC
TRBJ2-4 | NA | NA | TRBV24-1 | CATSDFLPDIQYF | TGTGCCACCAGTGATTTCCTTCCGGACATTCAGTACTTC
TRBJ1-4 | NA | NA | TRBV11-3 | CASSLRGRRYNEKLFF | TGTGCCAGCAGCTTACGCGGAAGGCGCTATAATGAAAAACTGTTTTTT
TRBJ2-1 | NA | TRBD1 | TRBV20-1 | CSAKPGQGFTGNEQFF | TGCAGTGCTAAACCGGGACAGGGATTCACTGGCAATGAGCAGTTCTTC
TRBJ2-7 | NA | NA | TRBV20-1 | CSASRGNQQYF | TGCAGTGCCAGTCGGGGGAATCAGCAGTACTTC
TRBJ2-1 | few | NA | TRBV7-9 | CASLPHERSYNEQFF | TGTGCCAGCCTGCCTCACGAGCGCTCCTACAATGAGCAGTTCTTC
TRBJ2-4 | NA | NA | TRBV7-8 | CASSLGRSRAGNIQYF | TGTGCCAGCAGCTTAGGTCGGAGCAGGGCGGGAAACATTCAGTACTTC
TRBJ1-4 | few | NA | TRBV5-1 | CASSYGSGVRNEKLFF | TGCGCCAGCAGCTATGGCTCAGGGGTGAGAAATGAAAAACTGTTTTTT
TRBJ2-1 | NA | TRBD1 | TRBV6-5 | CASRPDRGALNSFF | TGTGCCAGCAGACCGGACAGGGGGGCCCTGAATTCTTTCTTC
TRBJ2-7 | few | NA | TRBV5-1 | CASSFVPRDNSYEQYF | TGCGCCAGCAGCTTTGTTCCGCGGGACAACTCCTACGAGCAGTACTTC
TRBJ1-1 | NA | TRBD1 | TRBV12-3/TRBV12-4 | CASSTGTGGSEAFF | TGTGCCAGCAGTACCGGGACAGGGGGTTCTGAAGCTTTCTTT
TRBJ2-3 | NA | TRBD1 | TRBV14 | CASSQRDRGWSTDTQYF | TGTGCCAGCAGCCAAAGAGACAGGGGGTGGAGCACAGATACGCAGTATTTT
TRBJ1-4 | few | TRBD1 | TRBV24-1 | CATSADRGTANEKLFF | TGTGCCACCAGTGCGGACAGGGGTACGGCTAATGAAAAACTGTTTTTT
TRBJ2-2 | few | NA | TRBV4-1 | CASSQDTRAGELFF | TGCGCCAGCAGCCAAGATACTAGGGCCGGGGAGCTGTTTTTT
TRBJ1-2 | few | TRBD1 | TRBV12-3/TRBV12-4 | CASSFGTGGAGYTF | TGTGCCAGCAGTTTTGGGACAGGGGGCGCGGGCTACACCTTC
TRBJ2-3 | NA | NA | TRBV20-1 | CSPVGGGIDTQYF | TGCAGTCCGGTAGGGGGGGGAATAGATACGCAGTATTTT
TRBJ2-7 | NA | NA | TRBV23-1 | CASSQPWQAPLYEQYF | TGCGCCAGCAGTCAACCTTGGCAGGCCCCTCTCTACGAGCAGTACTTC
TRBJ2-7 | many | NA | TRBV18 | CASSPTTGEQYF | TGTGCCAGCTCACCAACAACGGGCGAGCAGTACTTC
TRBJ2-1 | few | TRBD1 | TRBV29-1 | CSVTGTVLEQFF | TGCAGCGTTACCGGGACAGTTCTTGAGCAGTTCTTC
TRBJ2-2 | NA | TRBD2 | TRBV5-1 | CASSFWLAEPNTGELFF | TGCGCCAGCAGCTTCTGGCTAGCGGAGCCGAACACCGGGGAGCTGTTTTTT
TRBJ1-4 | NA | NA | TRBV10-3 | CAISEPGDGYEKLFF | TGTGCCATCAGTGAGCCAGGTGACGGCTATGAAAAACTGTTTTTT
TRBJ2-3 | NA | TRBD2 | TRBV29-1 | CSVGTSGEDTQCF | TGCAGCGTGGGGACTAGCGGGGAGGATACGCAGTGTTTT